This TCR beta chain was found in a study of blood T cell repertoires in COVID-19. This CDR3 is built from 12 residues. CDR1 is MNHNS, CDR2 SASEGT, per germline. V was shortened by 0 bases and J by 9 bases, with 6 bases between the two germline ends. This clone was recorded once. The assay was immunoSEQ multiplex PCR, and TCRdb's table has in-frame clones only and misses some. The sample holds 210,000 or so clones, roughly 90% seen once. The sequence was collected from a woman aged 40 to 50 who had recovered from COVID-19. The rearrangement joins TRBV6-1 to TRBJ2-1; D unresolved. Specimen: peripheral blood. This chain's CDR3 is CASSEAQFEQFF. The CDR3 DNA sequence: TGTGCCAGCAGTGAAGCACAGTTTGAGCAGTTCTTC.